What follows are 27 T cell receptor beta chains derived from one specimen sequenced in a study of blood T cell repertoires in COVID-19. This table comes from immunoSEQ multiplex PCR, and its TCRdb copy is limited to in-frame clones, with some not included. The sample records a few hundred thousand clones, 88% being singletons. Input material: PBMCs or T cells enriched from blood (not recorded which). The receptors were gathered from a woman under 30 who had recovered from COVID-19.

Note on this clone: Other DNA sequences from this sample encode an identical CDR3 as well. The genes are TRBV3-1 (or the pseudogene TRBV3-2) and TRBJ1-2, with D hard to call. V was shortened by 1 base and J by 7 bases, with 7 bases between the two germline ends. CDR3 size: 12 residues. Germline V gene lookup returns CDR1 LGHDT and CDR2 YNNKEL (reference sequence). This CDR3 is CASSQGAGGYTF. The CDR3 DNA reads as TGTGCCAGCAGCCAAGGAGCCGGTGGCTACACCTTC.

The genes are TRBV4-2 and TRBJ1-5; 7 positions agree with TRBD1. This CDR3 spans 14 amino acids. Germline V gene data show CDR1 as LGHNA and CDR2 as YNFKEQ. V dropped 4 bases and J dropped 8; count of bases not matched to a gene: 8. CDR3 in DNA: TGTGCCAGCAGCCCGACAGGGCCTGATGAGCCCCAGCATTTT. This codes for CASSPTGPDEPQHF.

The chain links TRBV11-2 to TRBJ1-1; 8 nucleotides line up with TRBD1. Trimming at V came to 5 bases and at J to 7 bases, leaving 6 bases not matched to a gene. The CDR3 totals 13 residues. Germline CDR1 reads SGHAT; CDR2 reads FQNNGV. CDR3 nucleotide sequence: TGTGCCAGCAGCCCGAGGACAGGGAATGAAGCTTTCTTT. Encoded protein: CASSPRTGNEAFF.

This clone came up a few times. The gene calls are TRBV6-1 and TRBJ2-7; D possibly corresponds to TRBD1 (5 bases). V was clipped by 2 bases and J by 0 bases, with 14 bases between them. This CDR3 is built from 16 residues. Germline values: CDR1 MNHNS, CDR2 SASEGT. CDR3 DNA sequence: TGTGCCAGCAGTGAACAAGGGGTCAGGCCCTCCTACGAGCAGTACTTC. Amino acid sequence: CASSEQGVRPSYEQYF.

In this sample, this clone turned up once. A clone one base away is much larger, so this may be a read error. The chain carries TRBV2 and TRBJ2-3, with 8 bases fitting TRBD2. The V gene's germline CDR1 is SNHLY and CDR2 FYNNEI. This CDR3 is 14 amino acids long. V was clipped by 3 bases and J by 2 bases; unmatched bases: 1. The CDR3 spells CASSDGGATDTQYF. CDR3 nucleotide sequence: TGTGCCAGCAGTGACGGGGGGGCCACAGATACGCAGTATTTT. The variable domain in full, with the rest retrieved from reference TRBV2 and TRBJ2-3, is EPEVTQTPSHQVTQMGQEVILRCVPISNHLYFYWYRQILGQKVEFLVSFYNNEISEKSEIFDDQFSVERPDGSNFTLKIRSTKLEDSAMYFCASSDGGATDTQYFGPGTRLTVL.

The CDR3 coding sequence is TGTGCCAGCAGCCCCGGGACAGGGGACACAGATACGCAGTATTTT. This encodes CASSPGTGDTDTQYF. The chain has TRBV3-1 (or the pseudogene TRBV3-2) and TRBJ2-3, with 10 bases matching TRBD1. The CDR3 consists of 15 residues. Trimming cost V 4 bases and J 2 bases; bases outside gene matches: 3. The germline V gene has CDR1 LGHDT and CDR2 YNNKEL (reference sequence).

V gene TRBV30 combines with J gene TRBJ2-7; D is perhaps TRBD1 (5 bases). The CDR3 spans 14 residues. Germline loops: CDR1 GTSNPN, CDR2 SVGIG (reference sequence). V dropped 2 bases and J dropped 1 base, with 12 bases sitting between them. CDR3 region: CAWSFADKSYEQYF. The CDR3 region has the DNA TGTGCCTGGAGTTTCGCGGACAAGTCCTACGAGCAGTACTTC. The full variable domain, with the rest looked up from reference TRBV30 and TRBJ2-7, is SQTIHQWPATLVQPVGSPLSLECTVEGTSNPNLYWYRQAAGRGLQLLFYSVGIGQISSEVPQNLSASRPQDRQFILSSKKLLLSDSGFYLCAWSFADKSYEQYFGPGTRLTVT.

V and J are TRBV5-1 and TRBJ2-5, with D perhaps matching TRBD2 (5 bases). This CDR3 has 11 amino acids. The V and J ends lost 4 bases and 5 bases respectively, with 6 bases between them. CDR1 is SGHRS, CDR2 YFSETQ, per germline. The CDR3 bases are TGCGCCAGCAGCGGCGGGGAGACCCAGTACTTC. Protein: CASSGGETQYF.

The chain combines TRBV28 with TRBJ1-5; D is uncertain. The CDR3 runs to 15 residues. Germline-derived CDR1 and CDR2 are MDHEN and SYDVKM. Trimming took off 8 bases at V and 5 bases at J, with 19 bases between the two ends. The CDR3 region is CASPPAGTTHQPQHF. CDR3 bases: TGTGCCAGCCCCCCGGCGGGAACAACCCATCAGCCCCAGCATTTT.

The chain couples TRBV5-1 to TRBJ2-3, with a possible D match to TRBD1 (6 bases). The CDR3 consists of 14 residues. Looked up from germline, CDR1 is SGHRS and CDR2 is YFSETQ. V lost 0 bases to trimming and J lost 7 bases, with 12 bases between them. CDR3 nucleotides: TGCGCCAGCAGCTTGGGGACAGTAGATAATACGCAGTATTTT. Translation: CASSLGTVDNTQYF.

This clone appeared a single time. The V and J genes are TRBV6-2 or TRBV6-3 and TRBJ2-3; 12 nucleotides match TRBD2. This CDR3 is built from 18 residues. Per germline, CDR1 MNHEY and CDR2 SVGEGT. J was trimmed by 0 bases and V by 0 bases; bases with no gene match: 4. The CDR3 sequence is CASSYSRLAGVSTDTQYF. The CDR3 DNA is TGTGCCAGCAGTTACTCCCGACTAGCGGGGGTCAGCACAGATACGCAGTATTTT.

The rearrangement links TRBV29-1 to TRBJ1-1; 8 bases agree with TRBD1. The CDR3 consists of 13 residues. Germline-derived CDR1 and CDR2 are SQVTM and ANQGSEA. V dropped 4 bases and J dropped 1; count of bases not matched to a gene: 2. CDR3 residues: CSVGTGRNTEAFF. The DNA of the CDR3 is TGCAGCGTTGGGACAGGGAGGAACACTGAAGCTTTCTTT.

This chain joins TRBV15 and TRBJ1-2, with 8 bases fitting TRBD1. V dropped 4 bases and J dropped 4; count of bases not matched to a gene: 8. The germline CDR1 and CDR2 sequences are LNHNV and YYDKDF (reference sequence). The CDR3 is made up of 15 amino acids. The CDR3 nucleotides read TGTGCCACCAGCATCTTACCAACAGGGGGCTATGGCTACACCTTC. The encoded protein is CATSILPTGGYGYTF.

The CDR3 loop is CASSLGEGVNTDTQYF. The CDR3 coding sequence is TGCGCCAGCAGCTTGGGAGAGGGAGTGAATACAGATACGCAGTATTTT. This chain links TRBV5-1 with TRBJ2-3; D is perhaps TRBD2 (5 bases). This CDR3 is 16 amino acids long. Germline lookup yields CDR1 SGHRS and CDR2 YFSETQ. V lost 0 bases to trimming and J lost 3 bases, with 14 bases between them.

The DNA of the CDR3 is TGCAGCGGCAGGGGGAGCCTGGGAGCTTTCTTT. As protein: CSGRGSLGAFF. The gene calls are TRBV29-1 and TRBJ1-1; 7 positions match TRBD1. With V trimmed by 7 bases and J by 10 bases, 9 bases remained unmatched. The germline V gene encodes CDR1 SQVTM and CDR2 ANQGSEA. This CDR3 spans 11 amino acids.

This clone was recorded a few times. J is TRBJ1-1 and V is TRBV4-2; 7 positions match TRBD1. The CDR3 runs 17 residues. V lost 0 bases, J lost 2 bases, and 9 bases stayed unmatched. CDR1 is LGHNA and CDR2 is YNFKEQ in the germline V gene. CDR3 nucleotides: TGTGCCAGCAGCCAAGACGAACCTGGACAGGTAAACACTGAAGCTTTCTTT. This codes for CASSQDEPGQVNTEAFF.

With regard to this clone: In the same sample, other DNA sequences code for this CDR3. V is TRBV27 and J is TRBJ1-5; D gene uncertain. V was trimmed by 3 bases and J by 2 bases, leaving 5 bases between them. CDR1 MNHEY and CDR2 SMNVEV come from the germline V gene (reference sequence). The CDR3 totals 13 residues. For the CDR3, the DNA is TGTGCCAGCAGTTTGCGGGGCAATCAGCCCCAGCATTTT. Translating it yields CASSLRGNQPQHF.

The gene calls are TRBV6-2 or TRBV6-3 and TRBJ1-1, with TRBD1 as a possible D gene (6 bases). Trimming left V 2 bases short and J 8 bases short, with 12 bases between. The CDR3 contains 13 residues. Germline CDR1 MNHEY, CDR2 SVGEGT. CDR3 DNA sequence: TGTGCCAGCAGTTACACCTCCGGGACAGAAGCTTTCTTT. This sequence encodes CASSYTSGTEAFF.

The rearrangement uses TRBV6-1 and TRBJ1-5; a possible D gene is TRBD1 (6 bases). The CDR3 sequence is 18 residues long. V lost 4 bases, J lost 6 bases, and 25 bases lay in between. Per the germline V gene, CDR1 is MNHNS and CDR2 is SASEGT. CDR3 region: CASSGHWGMTGDTQPQHF. CDR3 sequence (DNA): TGTGCCAGCAGTGGACATTGGGGTATGACAGGCGATACTCAGCCCCAGCATTTT.

V and J are TRBV4-1 and TRBJ2-7; D might be TRBD2 (6 bases). CDR1 and CDR2 from the germline V gene are MGHRA and YSYEKL. The V and J ends lost 1 base and 2 bases respectively, with 12 bases between them. The CDR3 is 15 amino acids. The CDR3 here is CASSQAEGLPYEQYF. Here the CDR3 DNA reads TGCGCCAGCAGCCAAGCGGAGGGGTTACCCTACGAGCAGTACTTC.

The V and J genes are TRBV29-1 and TRBJ2-5, with D possibly TRBD1 on 8 matching bases. Trimming removed 8 bases at V and 6 bases at J, with 19 bases between. The CDR3 runs to 13 residues. The germline V gene has CDR1 SQVTM and CDR2 ANQGSEA. The CDR3 nucleotides are TGCAGCATCGGGAACAGGGGGGGACAGACCCAGTACTTC. This encodes CSIGNRGGQTQYF.

The chain uses TRBV11-3 and TRBJ1-1; a possible D gene is TRBD1 (5 bases). The CDR3 totals 15 residues. V was shortened by 1 base and J by 5 bases, with 14 bases between the two germline ends. Germline CDR1 and CDR2: SGHNT and YENEEA. The CDR3 DNA reads TGTGCCAGCAGCTTAGCCGCGGACGGGGGGACTGAAGCTTTCTTT. It translates to CASSLAADGGTEAFF.

This chain joins TRBV6-5 and TRBJ1-3; D remains unclear. The CDR3 spans 14 residues. The germline V gene has CDR1 MNHEY and CDR2 SVGAGI. The germline V and J ends were trimmed by 2 bases and 4 bases, with 9 bases remaining between them. The CDR3 DNA reads as TGTGCCAGCAGTTACAGGAGGGTGGGAAACACCATATATTTT. Translated, it gives CASSYRRVGNTIYF.

The genes are TRBV27 and TRBJ1-6; no reliable D call. Trimming took 5 bases from V and 8 from J, leaving 10 bases between them. The CDR3 is 13 amino acids. Germline values: CDR1 MNHEY, CDR2 SMNVEV (reference sequence). This chain's CDR3 is CASSAIRDSPLHF. DNA for the CDR3: TGTGCCAGCAGTGCGATTCGAGATTCACCCCTCCACTTT.

The chain has TRBV6-1 and TRBJ1-5; the D is unclear. Germline lookup yields CDR1 MNHNS and CDR2 SASEGT. V lost 2 bases and J 1 base, leaving 12 bases between the germline ends. The CDR3 contains 16 residues. The CDR3 is CASSEISAGSNQPQHF. The CDR3 DNA reads TGTGCCAGCAGTGAAATTAGTGCGGGGAGCAATCAGCCCCAGCATTTT.

J is TRBJ2-7 and V is TRBV27, with D unresolved. The CDR3 consists of 17 residues. V lost 1 base to trimming and J lost 0 bases, with 16 bases between them. CDR1 is MNHEY and CDR2 is SMNVEV in the germline V gene (reference sequence). As DNA, the CDR3 is TGTGCCAGCAGTTTATTTAATGCCCCCACCAGCTCCTACGAGCAGTACTTC. Encoded protein: CASSLFNAPTSSYEQYF.

The rearrangement joins TRBV6-4 to TRBJ2-1, with 8 bases identical to TRBD1. The germline V gene encodes CDR1 MRHNA and CDR2 SNTAGT. The CDR3 sequence is 16 residues long. V shed 4 bases, J shed 4 bases, and the junction held 9 bases outside the gene matches. The CDR3 nucleotides are TGTGCCAGCAGTGTCGGACAGGGATTTCCTTACAATGAGCAGTTCTTC. It yields the protein CASSVGQGFPYNEQFF.